A single sample gave rise to the 16 T cell receptor beta chains below, sequenced in a study of cytomegalovirus exposure and HLA in healthy donors. PCR primers comprised 60 Vbeta and 13 Jbeta primers. Profiling relied on immunoSEQ multiplex PCR, and the TCRdb table lists in-frame clones only, not all of them. The sample records about 110,000 clones, approximately 81% being singletons. The sequenced sample was PBMCs. The source of these receptors is a man aged 25 to 40 in good health and CMV-seronegative.

The rearrangement links TRBV7-3 to TRBJ1-1, with D perhaps matching TRBD1 (5 bases). CDR1 and CDR2 from the germline V gene are SGHTA and FQGTGA. V lost 1 base to trimming and J lost 5 bases, with 11 bases between them. The CDR3 length is 14 residues. CDR3 nucleotides: TGTGCCAGCAGCTTAAGTCCAGGGCAAACTGAAGCTTTCTTT. It codes for CASSLSPGQTEAFF.

V usage is TRBV28 and J usage is TRBJ1-6; no reliable D call. Germline-derived CDR1 and CDR2 are MDHEN and SYDVKM. This CDR3 has 12 amino acids. The V gene lost 7 bases and the J gene lost 10 bases, with 11 bases spanning the gap. CDR3 residues: CASTTPSSPLHF. CDR3 sequence (DNA): TGTGCCAGCACCACTCCCTCCTCACCCCTCCACTTT.

The chain uses TRBV11-2 and TRBJ2-3, with D unclear. CDR1 and CDR2 from the germline V gene are SGHAT and FQNNGV. V was clipped by 3 bases and J by 0 bases, with 13 bases between them. This CDR3 contains 16 residues. In DNA form, the CDR3 reads TGTGCCAGCAGCTTTCAAGTGACACTTAGCACAGATACGCAGTATTTT. Protein sequence: CASSFQVTLSTDTQYF. Full variable domain (outside the CDR3, taken from reference TRBV11-2 and TRBJ2-3): EAGVAQSPRYKIIEKRQSVAFWCNPISGHATLYWYQQILGQGPKLLIQFQNNGVVDDSQLPKDRFSAERLKGVDSTLKIQPAKLEDSAVYLCASSFQVTLSTDTQYFGPGTRLTVL.

The rearrangement links TRBV5-1 to TRBJ1-5, with D perhaps TRBD1 (6 bases). Germline V gene lookup returns CDR1 SGHRS and CDR2 YFSETQ. CDR3 length: 14 amino acids. Trimming removed 0 bases from V and 7 bases from J, with 11 bases in between. CDR3 in amino acids: CASSLDGGEQPQHF. CDR3 in DNA: TGCGCCAGCAGCTTGGATGGGGGCGAGCAGCCCCAGCATTTT.

The sample holds one count of this clone. The chain employs TRBV6-5 and TRBJ2-5, with D tentatively TRBD1 (6 bases). There are 14 residues in the CDR3. Germline V CDR1 and CDR2: MNHEY, SVGAGI. Trimming took 6 bases from V and 4 from J, leaving 15 bases between them. CDR3 in amino acids: CASSPIQGVETQYF. The CDR3, as DNA: TGTGCCAGCAGCCCTATACAGGGAGTAGAGACCCAGTACTTC.

The gene calls are TRBV28 and TRBJ1-5; 9 positions match TRBD1. CDR1 is MDHEN, CDR2 SYDVKM, per germline. V was pared by 5 bases and J by 8 bases, with 7 bases of the junction left unmatched. The CDR3 has 14 amino acids. CDR3 sequence reads: CASSQPDRGKPQHF. CDR3 in DNA: TGTGCCAGCAGTCAACCGGACAGGGGTAAGCCCCAGCATTTT.

The V gene is TRBV7-3, the J gene TRBJ2-7; tentative D call: TRBD1 (6 bases). This CDR3 has 14 amino acids. Germline loops: CDR1 SGHTA, CDR2 FQGTGA. Trimming cost V 5 bases and J 6 bases, with 17 bases left between them. DNA for the CDR3: TGTGCCAGCAGCCCCAACAGGGAATGGAGCGAGCAGTACTTC. This codes for CASSPNREWSEQYF.

The rearrangement links TRBV2 to TRBJ2-7; 7 nucleotides line up with TRBD1. There are 14 residues in the CDR3. V shed 6 bases and J 4 bases; nucleotides not matched to a gene: 9. Germline loops: CDR1 SNHLY, CDR2 FYNNEI. This chain's CDR3 is CASSDDRVRYEQYF. CDR3 DNA: TGTGCCAGCAGCGACGACAGGGTTAGGTACGAGCAGTACTTC.

The chain recombines TRBV28 with TRBJ2-3, with 7 bases identical to TRBD2. The CDR3 contains 16 residues. Trimming removed 5 bases from V and 8 bases from J; junction bases left unmatched: 16. Germline lookup yields CDR1 MDHEN and CDR2 SYDVKM. The CDR3 DNA reads as TGTGCCAGCAGTCTCCCCCAGAGCGGGGCCCGAGGTACGCAGTATTTT. This codes for CASSLPQSGARGTQYF. The complete variable domain, with remaining parts taken from reference TRBV28 and TRBJ2-3, reads DVKVTQSSRYLVKRTGEKVFLECVQDMDHENMFWYRQDPGLGLRLIYFSYDVKMKEKGDIPEGYSVSREKKERFSLILESASTNQTSMYLCASSLPQSGARGTQYFGPGTRLTVL.

CDR3: CASRSDGNYGYTF. CDR3 sequence (DNA): TGTGCCAGCAGGTCAGACGGGAACTATGGCTACACCTTC. The chain is built from TRBV2 and TRBJ1-2; no clear D. The V gene's germline CDR1 is SNHLY and CDR2 FYNNEI. Trimming pared 6 bases from V and 2 bases from J, leaving 10 bases between. The CDR3 has 13 residues.

V gene TRBV30 combines with J gene TRBJ2-7; D gene uncertain. Germline CDR1 is GTSNPN and CDR2 is SVGIG (reference sequence). V shed 5 bases and J shed 5 bases, with 10 bases lying between them. CDR3 length: 11 residues. The chain's CDR3 is CAWAINNEQYF. As DNA, the CDR3 is TGTGCCTGGGCGATAAATAACGAGCAGTACTTC.

V usage is TRBV11-2 and J usage is TRBJ1-4; TRBD1 is a possible D gene (5 bases). V was trimmed by 5 bases and J by 2 bases, leaving 15 bases between them. Germline V gives CDR1 SGHAT, CDR2 FQNNGV. The CDR3 covers 16 residues. The CDR3 coding sequence is TGTGCCAGCAGCCGAAAACAGGCAGCCACTAATGAAAAACTGTTTTTT. Translating it yields CASSRKQAATNEKLFF. Complete variable domain (other parts from reference TRBV11-2 and TRBJ1-4): EAGVAQSPRYKIIEKRQSVAFWCNPISGHATLYWYQQILGQGPKLLIQFQNNGVVDDSQLPKDRFSAERLKGVDSTLKIQPAKLEDSAVYLCASSRKQAATNEKLFFGSGTQLSVL.

This clone was counted only a few times. V usage is TRBV7-9 and J usage is TRBJ1-1; possibly TRBD1 for D (5 bases). V gave up 2 bases and J gave up 3 bases, with 13 bases separating them. The CDR3 sequence is 15 residues long. Germline-derived CDR1 and CDR2 are SEHNR and FQNEAQ (reference sequence). CDR3 in amino acids: CASSLYDSSDTEAFF. DNA of the CDR3: TGTGCCAGCAGCTTATATGACAGTTCGGACACTGAAGCTTTCTTT.

This clone was found once. The rearrangement links TRBV5-1 to TRBJ1-2, with TRBD1 identical over 8 bases. V shed 2 bases and J 6 bases; nucleotides not matched to a gene: 6. CDR1 is SGHRS and CDR2 is YFSETQ in the germline V gene. CDR3 length: 14 residues. The CDR3 reads CASSFTQGAHGYTF. The CDR3 DNA is TGCGCCAGCAGCTTTACGCAGGGGGCCCATGGCTACACCTTC.

This chain connects TRBV7-6 to TRBJ2-7, with 7 bases identical to TRBD1. CDR3 length: 15 amino acids. Germline V lookup: CDR1 SGHVS, CDR2 FNYEAQ. Losses at the gene ends were 5 bases for V and 9 bases for J; bases not matched to a gene: 16. CDR3 nucleotides: TGTGCCAGCAGCCAGGTTGAGGGGGCGGCGTTGGTGCAGTACTTC. Its translation: CASSQVEGAALVQYF.

This clone has more than one count but fewer than ten. The chain uses TRBV7-8 and TRBJ1-1, with D unclear. With 3 bases removed from V and 4 bases from J, the gap between germline ends came to 15 bases. Germline lookup yields CDR1 SGHVS and CDR2 FQNEAQ. This CDR3 contains 15 residues. DNA for the CDR3: TGTGCCAGCAGCTTGGAGACGCGGCTGGGCACTGAAGCTTTCTTT. This codes for CASSLETRLGTEAFF.